These 12 T cell receptor beta chains came from one sample sequenced in a study of blood T cell repertoires in COVID-19. Measured with immunoSEQ multiplex PCR; TCRdb has only the in-frame clones, and not every one. This repertoire shows about 70,000 clones, roughly 86% found once; its top ten account for approximately 14%. The sequenced material came from peripheral blood. Source of these receptors: a woman aged 60-75 years with acute or convalescent COVID-19.

For this clone: This sample also contains other DNA sequences that code for the same CDR3. This rearrangement joins TRBV2 to TRBJ1-2, with D possibly TRBD1 on 6 matching bases. Trimming cost V 2 bases and J 2 bases, with 6 bases left between them. The CDR3 runs 13 residues. Germline CDR1 and CDR2: SNHLY and FYNNEI. In nucleotides, the CDR3 is TGTGCCAGCAGTGAACAGGGGAACTATGGCTACACCTTC. Translation gives CASSEQGNYGYTF.

For the CDR3, the DNA is TGTGCCAGCAGCCCCGTGGTAACAGGCCCCTACGAGCAGTACTTC. This gives the protein CASSPVVTGPYEQYF. The chain employs TRBV3-1 (or the pseudogene TRBV3-2) and TRBJ2-7, with D perhaps matching TRBD1 (5 bases). Trimming took 4 bases from V and 2 from J, leaving 15 bases between them. Germline V CDR1 and CDR2: LGHDT, YNNKEL (reference sequence). This CDR3 contains 15 residues.

The V gene is TRBV3-1 (or the pseudogene TRBV3-2), the J gene TRBJ2-7; 7 bases fit TRBD2. There are 16 residues in the CDR3. V lost 0 bases, J lost 4 bases, and 9 bases stayed unmatched. Germline lookup yields CDR1 LGHDT and CDR2 YNNKEL (reference sequence). The CDR3 nucleotides read TGTGCCAGCAGCCAAGATCGTAGGACGGGGGGATACGAGCAGTACTTC. This translates into CASSQDRRTGGYEQYF.

The chain has TRBV18 and TRBJ2-6; D uncertain. The CDR3 has 16 residues. V lost 2 bases to trimming and J lost 0 bases, with 8 bases between them. Germline CDR1 reads KGHSH; CDR2 reads LQKENI. CDR3: CASSPTGYSGANVLTF. For the CDR3, the DNA is TGTGCCAGCTCACCAACCGGTTACTCTGGGGCCAACGTCCTGACTTTC. Full variable domain (rest looked up from reference TRBV18 and TRBJ2-6): NAGVMQNPRHLVRRRGQEARLRCSPMKGHSHVYWYRQLPEEGLKFMVYLQKENIIDESGMPKERFSAEFPKEGPSILRIQQVVRGDSAAYFCASSPTGYSGANVLTFGAGSRLTVL.

Comment on this clone: Other nucleotide sequences in the sample specify the same CDR3. This chain uses TRBV5-1 with TRBJ2-1, with D perhaps TRBD2 (6 bases). Per germline, CDR1 SGHRS and CDR2 YFSETQ. This CDR3 has 15 residues. Between the trimmed V and J ends, which lost 0 bases and 2 bases, there was a span of 9 bases. CDR3 sequence: CASSLAGGTYNEQFF. The CDR3 nucleotides read TGCGCCAGCAGCTTGGCCGGGGGAACCTACAATGAGCAGTTCTTC.

This rearrangement joins TRBV6-4 to TRBJ1-1; D unclear. The CDR3 loop spans 13 amino acids. In germline, CDR1 is MRHNA, CDR2 SNTAGT. V was clipped by 4 bases and J by 2 bases, with 8 bases between them. The CDR3 is CASSVSGNTEAFF. CDR3 DNA sequence: TGTGCCAGCAGTGTATCGGGTAACACTGAAGCTTTCTTT.

CDR3 amino acids: CASSLDSQGPYEQYF. In DNA form, the CDR3 reads TGTGCCAGCAGCTTAGATTCTCAGGGTCCCTACGAGCAGTACTTC. The chain carries TRBV11-2 and TRBJ2-7; the D gene is possibly TRBD1 (5 bases). This CDR3 spans 15 amino acids. Looked up from germline, CDR1 is SGHAT and CDR2 is FQNNGV. Trimming shortened V by 0 bases and J by 2 bases, and 11 bases separated the two germline ends.

V gene TRBV18 combines with J gene TRBJ2-1; D perhaps matches TRBD1 (6 bases). The CDR3 is made up of 15 amino acids. Germline lookup yields CDR1 KGHSH and CDR2 LQKENI. The ends were cut back, 5 bases at V and 2 bases at J, with 13 bases in the middle. CDR3 protein: CASSLQGGAYNEQFF. DNA for the CDR3: TGTGCCAGCTCATTACAGGGTGGGGCCTACAATGAGCAGTTCTTC.

Notes on this clone: The junction shows a germline mismatch at one end, possibly a read error. Other nucleotide sequences in the sample specify the same CDR3. The genes are TRBV5-8 and TRBJ1-1, with D possibly TRBD1 on 5 matching bases. The CDR3 covers 14 residues. Germline V lookup: CDR1 SGHTS, CDR2 YDEGEE. The CDR3 reads CASSLAPSGAEAFF. The CDR3 nucleotides read TGTGCCAGCAGTTTGGCCCCGTCGGGGGCTGAAGCTTTCTTT.

This chain connects TRBV12-3 or TRBV12-4 to TRBJ1-3; maybe TRBD1 (5 bases). CDR3 length: 13 residues. V was trimmed by 2 bases and J by 4 bases, leaving 6 bases between them. The CDR3 is CASSLPGGNTIYF. In nucleotides, the CDR3 is TGTGCCAGCAGTTTACCAGGGGGAAACACCATATATTTT.

The chain links TRBV5-8 to TRBJ1-2, with D possibly TRBD1 on 5 matching bases. V dropped 2 bases and J dropped 4 bases, with 18 bases sitting between them. The CDR3 is 16 amino acids. From germline, CDR1 is SGHTS and CDR2 YDEGEE. The CDR3, as DNA: TGTGCCAGCAGCTTCACCGGGACTACTCTACCCTATGGCTACACCTTC. Translation gives CASSFTGTTLPYGYTF.

The chain is built from TRBV19 and TRBJ2-1, with no clear D. The germline gives CDR1 LNHDA, CDR2 SQIVND (reference sequence). V gave up 3 bases and J gave up 2 bases, with 5 bases separating them. This CDR3 spans 13 amino acids. CDR3 in amino acids: CASSIIPYNEQFF. The DNA for the CDR3 is TGTGCCAGTAGTATTATCCCCTACAATGAGCAGTTCTTC.